This entry is about one TCR beta chain. This CDR3 region has 14 residues. The germline gives CDR1 SGHAT, CDR2 FQNNGV. The V segment lost 5 bases and the J segment 3 bases; nucleotides outside the gene matches: 5. In the study's own analysis: Researchers report that nucleated cell counts were estimated from reference gene primer amplification. The data were produced by immunoSEQ multiplex PCR, yet TCRdb's version contains in-frame clones alone and is incomplete. From that table come the V and J calls and clone size; the DNA was used to work out D and trimming. Of around 180,000 clones detected, roughly 70% appear once; the ten largest clones hold around 3%. This sample was taken from a study of blood T cell repertoires in COVID-19. Study-level background: Acute and convalescent COVID-19 specimens originated in the United States, Italy and Spain. The analysed material was cDNA or gDNA that came from T cells, B-cell-depleted T cells, or PBMCs.

Sequencing was done on a sample of peripheral blood. This receptor was identified in a woman aged 80 or older with acute or convalescent COVID-19. The rearrangement links TRBV11-2 to TRBJ2-5, with TRBD1 identical over 8 bases. The DNA of the CDR3 is TGTGCCAGCAGCCGTGGACAGGGCGAAGAGACCCAGTACTTC. Its protein product is CASSRGQGEETQYF.